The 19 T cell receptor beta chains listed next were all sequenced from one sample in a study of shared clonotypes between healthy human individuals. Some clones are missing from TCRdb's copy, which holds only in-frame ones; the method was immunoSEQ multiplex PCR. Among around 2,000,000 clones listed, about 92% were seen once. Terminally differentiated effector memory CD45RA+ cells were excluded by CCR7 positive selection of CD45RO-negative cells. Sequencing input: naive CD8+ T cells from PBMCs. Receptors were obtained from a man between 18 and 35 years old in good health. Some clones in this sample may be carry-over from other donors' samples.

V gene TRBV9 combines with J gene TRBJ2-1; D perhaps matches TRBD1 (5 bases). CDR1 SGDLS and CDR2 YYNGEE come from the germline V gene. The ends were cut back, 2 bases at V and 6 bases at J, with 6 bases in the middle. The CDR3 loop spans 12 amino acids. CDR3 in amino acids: CASSVTVNEQFF. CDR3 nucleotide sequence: TGTGCCAGCAGCGTGACAGTCAATGAGCAGTTCTTC.

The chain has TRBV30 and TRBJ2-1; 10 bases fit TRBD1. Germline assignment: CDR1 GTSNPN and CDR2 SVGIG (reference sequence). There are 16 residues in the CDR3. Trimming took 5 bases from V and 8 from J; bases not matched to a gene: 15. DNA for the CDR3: TGTGCCTGGTCCCCCTCGACAGGGGGCGCGATTTATGAGCAGTTCTTC. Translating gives CAWSPSTGGAIYEQFF. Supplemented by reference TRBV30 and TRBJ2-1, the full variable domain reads SQTIHQWPATLVQPVGSPLSLECTVEGTSNPNLYWYRQAAGRGLQLLFYSVGIGQISSEVPQNLSASRPQDRQFILSSKKLLLSDSGFYLCAWSPSTGGAIYEQFFGPGTRLTVL.

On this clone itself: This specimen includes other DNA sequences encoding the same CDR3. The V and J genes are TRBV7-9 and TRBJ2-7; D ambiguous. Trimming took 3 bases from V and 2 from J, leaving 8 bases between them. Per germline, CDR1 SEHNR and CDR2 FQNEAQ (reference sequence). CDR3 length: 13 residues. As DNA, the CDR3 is TGTGCCAGCAGCTTGGCAGCCCCCTACGAGCAGTACTTC. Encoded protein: CASSLAAPYEQYF.

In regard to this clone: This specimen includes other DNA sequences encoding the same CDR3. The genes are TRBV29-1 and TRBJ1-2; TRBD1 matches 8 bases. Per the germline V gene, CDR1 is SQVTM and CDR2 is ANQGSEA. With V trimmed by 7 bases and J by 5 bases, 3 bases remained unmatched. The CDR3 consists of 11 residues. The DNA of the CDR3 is TGCAGCGGCCGGACAGGGTATGGCTACACCTTC. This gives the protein CSGRTGYGYTF.

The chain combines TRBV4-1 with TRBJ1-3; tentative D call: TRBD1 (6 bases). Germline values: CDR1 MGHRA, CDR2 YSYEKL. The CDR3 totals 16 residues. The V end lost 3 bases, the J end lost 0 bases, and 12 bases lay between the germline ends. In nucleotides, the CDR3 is TGCGCCAGCAGCCATCTGGGGGCGAGCTCTGGAAACACCATATATTTT. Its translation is CASSHLGASSGNTIYF.

For the CDR3, the DNA is TGTGCCACCTCTTTAGGGCAGCCCTACAATGAGCAGTTCTTC. As protein: CATSLGQPYNEQFF. The rearrangement links TRBV7-8 to TRBJ2-1; no firm D call. There are 14 residues in the CDR3. Trimming shortened V by 10 bases and J by 2 bases, and 15 bases separated the two germline ends. Germline V CDR1 and CDR2: SGHVS, FQNEAQ.

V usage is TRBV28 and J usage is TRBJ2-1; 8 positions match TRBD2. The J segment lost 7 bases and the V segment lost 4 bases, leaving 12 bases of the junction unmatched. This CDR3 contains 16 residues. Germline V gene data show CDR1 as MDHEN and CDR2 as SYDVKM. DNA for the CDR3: TGTGCCAGCAGTTGGGGGGGGAGCGGGAGAGGGAATGAGCAGTTCTTC. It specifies CASSWGGSGRGNEQFF.

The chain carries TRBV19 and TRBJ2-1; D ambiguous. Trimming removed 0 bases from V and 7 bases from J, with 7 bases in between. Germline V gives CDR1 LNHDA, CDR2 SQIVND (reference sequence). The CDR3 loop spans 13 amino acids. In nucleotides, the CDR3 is TGTGCCAGTAGTATAGATCGGCGTAATGAGCAGTTCTTC. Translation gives CASSIDRRNEQFF.

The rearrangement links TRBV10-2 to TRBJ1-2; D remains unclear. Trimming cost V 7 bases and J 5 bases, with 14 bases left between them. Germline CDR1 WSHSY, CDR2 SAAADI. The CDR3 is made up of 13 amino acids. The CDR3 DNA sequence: TGCGCCAGCACGGCCCTGGGGTGGTATGGCTACACCTTC. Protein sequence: CASTALGWYGYTF.

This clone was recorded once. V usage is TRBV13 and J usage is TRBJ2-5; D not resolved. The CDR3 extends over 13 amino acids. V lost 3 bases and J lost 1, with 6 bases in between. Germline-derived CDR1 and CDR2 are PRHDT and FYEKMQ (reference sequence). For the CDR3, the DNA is TGTGCCAGCAGCTTCCGTAGCCAAGAGACCCAGTACTTC. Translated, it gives CASSFRSQETQYF.

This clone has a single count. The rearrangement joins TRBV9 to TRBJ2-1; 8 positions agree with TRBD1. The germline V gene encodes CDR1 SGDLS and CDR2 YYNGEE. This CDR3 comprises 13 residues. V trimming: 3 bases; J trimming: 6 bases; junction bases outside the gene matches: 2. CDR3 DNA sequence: TGTGCCAGCAGCGAGACAGGGGTCAATGAGCAGTTCTTC. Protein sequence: CASSETGVNEQFF.

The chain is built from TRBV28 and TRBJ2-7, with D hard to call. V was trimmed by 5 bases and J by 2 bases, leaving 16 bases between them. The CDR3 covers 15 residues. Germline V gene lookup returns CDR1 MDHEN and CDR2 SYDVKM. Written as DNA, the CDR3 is TGTGCCAGCAGTCTCCCCGTGACAACCACCTACGAGCAGTACTTC. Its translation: CASSLPVTTTYEQYF.

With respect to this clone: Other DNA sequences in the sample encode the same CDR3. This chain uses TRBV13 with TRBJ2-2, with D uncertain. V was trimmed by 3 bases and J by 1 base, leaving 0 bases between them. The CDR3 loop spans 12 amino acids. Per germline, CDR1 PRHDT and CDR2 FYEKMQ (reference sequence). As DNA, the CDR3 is TGTGCCAGCAGCTTGAACACCGGGGAGCTGTTTTTT. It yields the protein CASSLNTGELFF.

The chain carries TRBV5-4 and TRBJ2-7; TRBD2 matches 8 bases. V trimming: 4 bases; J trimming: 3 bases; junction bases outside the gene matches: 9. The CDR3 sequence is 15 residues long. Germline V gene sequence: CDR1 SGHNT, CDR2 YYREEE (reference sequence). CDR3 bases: TGTGCCAGCAGCCACACTAGCGGATGGGACTACGAGCAGTACTTC. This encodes CASSHTSGWDYEQYF.

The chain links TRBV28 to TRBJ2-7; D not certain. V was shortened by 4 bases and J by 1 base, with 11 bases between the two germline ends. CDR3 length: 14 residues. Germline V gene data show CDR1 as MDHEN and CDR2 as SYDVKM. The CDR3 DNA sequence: TGTGCCAGCAGTTCTCCCCGGCGATCCTACGAGCAGTACTTC. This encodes CASSSPRRSYEQYF.

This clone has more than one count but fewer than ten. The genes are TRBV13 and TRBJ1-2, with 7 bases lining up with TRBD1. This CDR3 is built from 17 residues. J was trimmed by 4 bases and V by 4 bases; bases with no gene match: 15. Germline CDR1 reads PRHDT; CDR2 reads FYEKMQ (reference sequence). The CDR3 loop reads CASSSTLVPGQSYGYTF. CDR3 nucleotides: TGTGCCAGCAGCTCTACCTTAGTTCCGGGACAGAGCTATGGCTACACCTTC. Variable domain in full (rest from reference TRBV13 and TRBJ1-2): AAGVIQSPRHLIKEKRETATLKCYPIPRHDTVYWYQQGPGQDPQFLISFYEKMQSDKGSIPDRFSAQQFSDYHSELNMSSLELGDSALYFCASSSTLVPGQSYGYTFGSGTRLTVV.

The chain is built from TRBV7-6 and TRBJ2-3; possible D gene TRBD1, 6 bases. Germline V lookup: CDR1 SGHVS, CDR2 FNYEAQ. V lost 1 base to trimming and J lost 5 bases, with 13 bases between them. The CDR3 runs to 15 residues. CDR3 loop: CASSLEDSQGDTQYF. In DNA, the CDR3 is TGTGCCAGCAGCTTAGAGGACAGCCAGGGAGATACGCAGTATTTT.

Here the CDR3 reads CASSHLAGAYEQYF. CDR3 nucleotide sequence: TGCGCCAGCAGCCACCTAGCGGGAGCCTACGAGCAGTACTTC. This chain uses TRBV4-3 with TRBJ2-7; 10 bases map to TRBD2. Germline CDR1 is LGHNA and CDR2 is YSLEER. The CDR3 runs to 14 residues. The junction had 1 base not matched to a gene; V was cut back by 3 bases and J by 2 bases.

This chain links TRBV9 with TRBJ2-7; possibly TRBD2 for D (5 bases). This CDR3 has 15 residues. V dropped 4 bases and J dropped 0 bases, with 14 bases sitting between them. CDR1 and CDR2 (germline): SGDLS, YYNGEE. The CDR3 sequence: CASSQGLAVSYEQYF. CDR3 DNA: TGTGCCAGCAGCCAAGGCCTAGCAGTCTCCTACGAGCAGTACTTC.